What follows is one TCR beta chain and its context. Germline loops: CDR1 SGHDT, CDR2 YYEEEE. Deletions cut 0 bases from V and 1 base from J, with 11 bases between. This CDR3 is 15 amino acids long. Method: immunoSEQ multiplex PCR; TCRdb's copy keeps in-frame clones and lacks some. This table has 140,000 to 150,000 clones, over 80% appearing once. This entry belongs to a study of blood T cell repertoires in COVID-19. Sequenced sample: PBMCs or T cells enriched from blood (not recorded which). The receptor was derived from a man aged 55 to 69 who had recovered from COVID-19. V and J are TRBV5-6 and TRBJ2-7; possible D gene TRBD1, 5 bases. CDR3 loop: CASSLDPGPSYEQYF. The DNA for the CDR3 is TGTGCCAGCAGCTTGGACCCAGGGCCATCCTACGAGCAGTACTTC.